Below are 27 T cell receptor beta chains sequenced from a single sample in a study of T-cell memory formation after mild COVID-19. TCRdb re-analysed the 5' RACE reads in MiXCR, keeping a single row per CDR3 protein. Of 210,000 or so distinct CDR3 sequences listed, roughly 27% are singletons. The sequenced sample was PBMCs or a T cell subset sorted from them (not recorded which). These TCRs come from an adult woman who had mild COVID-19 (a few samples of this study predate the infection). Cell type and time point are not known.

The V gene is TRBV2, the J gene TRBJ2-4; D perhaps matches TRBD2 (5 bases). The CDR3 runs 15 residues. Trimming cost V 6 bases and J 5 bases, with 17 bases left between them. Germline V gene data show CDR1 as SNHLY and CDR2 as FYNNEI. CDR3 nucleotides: TGTGCCAGCAGGGATGGCTCCGCTAGCCAAAACATTCAGTACTTC. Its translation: CASRDGSASQNIQYF.

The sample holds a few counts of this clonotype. The CDR3 region has the DNA TGTGCCAGCAGCCCCCCAACCCTACAGGGGGCCCAAGAGACCCAGTACTTC. Its protein is CASSPPTLQGAQETQYF. The rearrangement uses TRBV7-9 and TRBJ2-5; 9 positions agree with TRBD1. Germline-derived CDR1 and CDR2 are SEHNR and FQNEAQ (reference sequence). V was pared by 5 bases and J by 1 base, with 11 bases of the junction left unmatched. The CDR3 length is 17 residues.

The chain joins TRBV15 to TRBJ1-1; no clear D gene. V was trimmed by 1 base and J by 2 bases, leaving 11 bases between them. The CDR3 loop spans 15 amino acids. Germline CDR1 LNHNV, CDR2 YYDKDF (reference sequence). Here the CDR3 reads CATSRATTRNTEAFF. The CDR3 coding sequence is TGTGCCACCAGCAGAGCCACCACAAGAAACACTGAAGCTTTCTTT.

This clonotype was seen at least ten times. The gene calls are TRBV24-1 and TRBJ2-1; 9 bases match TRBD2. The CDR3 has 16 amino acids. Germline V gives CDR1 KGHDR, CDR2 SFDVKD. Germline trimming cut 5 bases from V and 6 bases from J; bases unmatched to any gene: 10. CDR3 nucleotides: TGTGCCACCAGTGTGAGGCTAGCGGGATATGGCAATGAGCAGTTCTTC. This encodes CATSVRLAGYGNEQFF.

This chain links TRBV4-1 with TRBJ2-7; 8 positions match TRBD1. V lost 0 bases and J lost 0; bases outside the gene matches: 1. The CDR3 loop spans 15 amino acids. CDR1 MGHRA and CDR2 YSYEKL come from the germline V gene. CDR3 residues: CASSQDRGHSYEQYF. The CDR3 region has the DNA TGCGCCAGCAGCCAAGACAGGGGGCACTCCTACGAGCAGTACTTC.

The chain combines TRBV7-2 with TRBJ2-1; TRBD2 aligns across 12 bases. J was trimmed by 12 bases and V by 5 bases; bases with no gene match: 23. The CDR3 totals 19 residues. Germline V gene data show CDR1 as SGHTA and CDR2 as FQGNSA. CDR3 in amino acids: CASSPRGMLGTSGRWRQFF. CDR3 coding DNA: TGTGCCAGCAGCCCTAGAGGAATGCTAGGGACTAGCGGGCGATGGAGGCAGTTCTTC.

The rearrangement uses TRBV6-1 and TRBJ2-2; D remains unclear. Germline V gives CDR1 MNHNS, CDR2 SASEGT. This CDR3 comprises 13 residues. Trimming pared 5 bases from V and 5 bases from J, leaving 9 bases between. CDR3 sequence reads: CASSSGPTGELFF. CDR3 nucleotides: TGTGCCAGCAGTTCCGGGCCAACCGGGGAGCTGTTTTTT.

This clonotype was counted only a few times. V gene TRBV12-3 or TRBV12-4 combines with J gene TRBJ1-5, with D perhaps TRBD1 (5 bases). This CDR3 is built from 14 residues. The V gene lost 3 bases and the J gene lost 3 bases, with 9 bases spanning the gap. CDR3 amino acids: CASSFTGSNQPQHF. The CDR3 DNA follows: TGTGCCAGCAGTTTTACAGGATCCAATCAGCCCCAGCATTTT.

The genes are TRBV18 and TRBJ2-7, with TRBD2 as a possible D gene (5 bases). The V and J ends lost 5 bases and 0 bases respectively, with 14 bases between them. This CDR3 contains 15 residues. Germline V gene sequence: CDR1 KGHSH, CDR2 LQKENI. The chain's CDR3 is CASSSSTGSSYEQYF. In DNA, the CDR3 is TGTGCCAGCTCATCCAGTACGGGGAGCTCCTACGAGCAGTACTTC.

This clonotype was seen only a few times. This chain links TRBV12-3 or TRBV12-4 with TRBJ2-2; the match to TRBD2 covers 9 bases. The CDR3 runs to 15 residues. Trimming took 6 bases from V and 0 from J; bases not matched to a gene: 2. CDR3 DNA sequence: TGTGCCAGCAGACTAGCGGGCGCGAACACCGGGGAGCTGTTTTTT. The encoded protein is CASRLAGANTGELFF.

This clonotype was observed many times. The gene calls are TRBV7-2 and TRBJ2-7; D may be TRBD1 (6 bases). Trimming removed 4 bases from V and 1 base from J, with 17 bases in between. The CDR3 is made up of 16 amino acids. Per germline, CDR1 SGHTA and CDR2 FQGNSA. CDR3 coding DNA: TGTGCCAGCAGCTCGCAGGGGATGTCGGGGTCCTACGAGCAGTACTTC. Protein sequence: CASSSQGMSGSYEQYF. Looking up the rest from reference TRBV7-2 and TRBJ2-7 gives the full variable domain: GAGVSQSPSNKVTEKGKDVELRCDPISGHTALYWYRQSLGQGLEFLIYFQGNSAPDKSGLPSDRFSAERTGGSVSTLTIQRTQQEDSAVYLCASSSQGMSGSYEQYFGPGTRLTVT.

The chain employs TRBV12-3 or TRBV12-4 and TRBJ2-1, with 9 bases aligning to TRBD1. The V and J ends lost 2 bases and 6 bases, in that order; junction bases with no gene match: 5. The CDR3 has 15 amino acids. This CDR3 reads CASSLQTGGFNEQFF. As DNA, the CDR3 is TGTGCCAGCAGTTTACAGACAGGGGGTTTCAATGAGCAGTTCTTC.

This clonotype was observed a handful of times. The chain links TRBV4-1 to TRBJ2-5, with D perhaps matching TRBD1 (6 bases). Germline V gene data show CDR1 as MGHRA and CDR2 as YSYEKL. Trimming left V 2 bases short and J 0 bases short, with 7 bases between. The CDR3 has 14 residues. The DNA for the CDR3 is TGCGCCAGCAGCCAACAGGGGTACCAAGAGACCCAGTACTTC. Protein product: CASSQQGYQETQYF.

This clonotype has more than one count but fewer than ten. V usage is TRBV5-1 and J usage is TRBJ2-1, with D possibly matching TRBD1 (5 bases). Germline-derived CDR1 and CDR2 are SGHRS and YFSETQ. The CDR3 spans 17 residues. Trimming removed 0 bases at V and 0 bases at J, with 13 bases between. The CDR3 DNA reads TGCGCCAGCAGCTTGGGGACATCGTTGGGCTCCTACAATGAGCAGTTCTTC. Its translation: CASSLGTSLGSYNEQFF.

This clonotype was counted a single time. Written as DNA, the CDR3 is TGCGCCAGCAGTGACCTCTGGGACAGAGAAGGCTACACCTTC. Translation: CASSDLWDREGYTF. V and J are TRBV10-2 and TRBJ1-2; 7 bases match TRBD1. V was clipped by 3 bases and J by 8 bases; unmatched bases: 9. The CDR3 is 14 amino acids. The germline V gene encodes CDR1 WSHSY and CDR2 SAAADI.

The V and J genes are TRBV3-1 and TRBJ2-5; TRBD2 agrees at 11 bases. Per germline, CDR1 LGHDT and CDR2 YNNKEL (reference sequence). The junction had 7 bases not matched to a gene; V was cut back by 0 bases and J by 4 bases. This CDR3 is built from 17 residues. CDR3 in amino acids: CASSQEGSGGALETQYF. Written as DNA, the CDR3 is TGTGCCAGCAGCCAAGAAGGTAGCGGGGGGGCCTTAGAGACCCAGTACTTC.

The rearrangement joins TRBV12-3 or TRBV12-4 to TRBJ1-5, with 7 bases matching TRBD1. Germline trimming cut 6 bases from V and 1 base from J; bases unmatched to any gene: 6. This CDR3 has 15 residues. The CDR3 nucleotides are TGTGCCAGCAGCTGGGGACAGTTAAGCAATCAGCCCCAGCATTTT. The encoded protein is CASSWGQLSNQPQHF.

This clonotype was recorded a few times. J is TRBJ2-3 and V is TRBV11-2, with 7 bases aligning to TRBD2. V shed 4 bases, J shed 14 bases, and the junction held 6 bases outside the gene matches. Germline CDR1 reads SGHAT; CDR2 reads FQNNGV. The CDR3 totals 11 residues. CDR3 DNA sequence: TGTGCCAGCAGCTCGACTAGCTACCGGTATTTT. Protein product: CASSSTSYRYF.

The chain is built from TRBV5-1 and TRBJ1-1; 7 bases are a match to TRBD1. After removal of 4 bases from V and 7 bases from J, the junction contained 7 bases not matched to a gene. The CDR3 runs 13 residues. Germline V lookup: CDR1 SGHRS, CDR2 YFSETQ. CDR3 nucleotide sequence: TGCGCCAGCAGCCCATCGGGACAGTATGAAGCTTTCTTT. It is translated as CASSPSGQYEAFF. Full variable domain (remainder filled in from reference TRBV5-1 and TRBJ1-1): KAGVTQTPRYLIKTRGQQVTLSCSPISGHRSVSWYQQTPGQGLQFLFEYFSETQRNKGNFPGRFSGRQFSNSRSEMNVSTLELGDSALYLCASSPSGQYEAFFGQGTRLTVV.

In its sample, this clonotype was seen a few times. CDR3 loop: CASSARQGNNEQFF. Here the CDR3 DNA reads TGTGCCAGCAGCGCAAGACAGGGGAACAATGAGCAGTTCTTC. This chain connects TRBV7-8 to TRBJ2-1, with TRBD1 matching 8 bases. The V segment lost 5 bases and the J segment 5 bases; nucleotides outside the gene matches: 5. The V gene's germline CDR1 is SGHVS and CDR2 FQNEAQ. This CDR3 has 14 residues.

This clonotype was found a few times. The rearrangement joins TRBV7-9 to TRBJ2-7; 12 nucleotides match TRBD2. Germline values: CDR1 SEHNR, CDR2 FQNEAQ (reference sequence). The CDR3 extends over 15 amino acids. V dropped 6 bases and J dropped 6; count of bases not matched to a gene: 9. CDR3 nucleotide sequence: TGTGCCAGCAGACCCGGACTAGCGGGATCCGGCGAGCAGTACTTC. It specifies CASRPGLAGSGEQYF.

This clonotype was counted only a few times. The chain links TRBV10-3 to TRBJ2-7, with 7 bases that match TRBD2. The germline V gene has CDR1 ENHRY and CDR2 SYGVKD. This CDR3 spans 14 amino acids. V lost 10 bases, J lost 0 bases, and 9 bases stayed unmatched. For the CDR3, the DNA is TGTGCCACCTCGGGGGGACCTAGCTCCTACGAGCAGTACTTC. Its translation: CATSGGPSSYEQYF.

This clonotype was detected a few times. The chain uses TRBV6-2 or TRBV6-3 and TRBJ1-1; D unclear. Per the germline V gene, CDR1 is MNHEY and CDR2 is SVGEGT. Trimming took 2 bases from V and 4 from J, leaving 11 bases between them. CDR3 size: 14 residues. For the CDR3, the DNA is TGTGCCAGCAGTTACGGCCGCTGGGGCACTGAAGCTTTCTTT. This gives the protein CASSYGRWGTEAFF.

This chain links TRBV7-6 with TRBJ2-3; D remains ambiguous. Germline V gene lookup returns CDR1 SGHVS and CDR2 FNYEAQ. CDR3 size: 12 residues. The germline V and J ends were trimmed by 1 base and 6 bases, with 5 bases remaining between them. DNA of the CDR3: TGTGCCAGCAGCTTAGACGACGATACGCAGTATTTT. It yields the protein CASSLDDDTQYF.

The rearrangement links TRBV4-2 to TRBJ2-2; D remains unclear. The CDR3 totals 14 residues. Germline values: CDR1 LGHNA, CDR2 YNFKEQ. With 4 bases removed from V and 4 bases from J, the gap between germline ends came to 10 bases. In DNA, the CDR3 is TGTGCCAGCAGCCTATTACTGAGCACCGGGGAGCTGTTTTTT. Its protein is CASSLLLSTGELFF.

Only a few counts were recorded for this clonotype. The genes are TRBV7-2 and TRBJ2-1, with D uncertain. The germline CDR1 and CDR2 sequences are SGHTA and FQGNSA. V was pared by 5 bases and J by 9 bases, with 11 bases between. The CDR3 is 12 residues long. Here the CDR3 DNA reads TGTGCCAGCAGCCTACTGGCAGGTGAGCAGTTCTTC. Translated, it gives CASSLLAGEQFF.

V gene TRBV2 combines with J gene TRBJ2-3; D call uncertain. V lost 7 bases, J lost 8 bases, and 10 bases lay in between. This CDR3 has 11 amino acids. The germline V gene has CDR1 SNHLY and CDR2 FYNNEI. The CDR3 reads CASTLGGTQYF. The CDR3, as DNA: TGTGCCAGCACTCTTGGCGGTACGCAGTATTTT.